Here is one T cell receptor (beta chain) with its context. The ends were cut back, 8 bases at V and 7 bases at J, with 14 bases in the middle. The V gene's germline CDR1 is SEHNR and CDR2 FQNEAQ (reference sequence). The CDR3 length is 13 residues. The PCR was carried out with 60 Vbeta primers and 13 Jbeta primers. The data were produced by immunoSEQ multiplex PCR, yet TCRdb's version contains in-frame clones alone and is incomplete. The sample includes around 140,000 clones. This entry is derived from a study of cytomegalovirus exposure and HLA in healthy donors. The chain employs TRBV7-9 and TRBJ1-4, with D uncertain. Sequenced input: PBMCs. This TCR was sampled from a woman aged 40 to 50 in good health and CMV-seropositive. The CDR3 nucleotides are TGTGCCAGCGCGTACTTTGGAGGTGAAAAACTGTTTTTT. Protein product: CASAYFGGEKLFF.